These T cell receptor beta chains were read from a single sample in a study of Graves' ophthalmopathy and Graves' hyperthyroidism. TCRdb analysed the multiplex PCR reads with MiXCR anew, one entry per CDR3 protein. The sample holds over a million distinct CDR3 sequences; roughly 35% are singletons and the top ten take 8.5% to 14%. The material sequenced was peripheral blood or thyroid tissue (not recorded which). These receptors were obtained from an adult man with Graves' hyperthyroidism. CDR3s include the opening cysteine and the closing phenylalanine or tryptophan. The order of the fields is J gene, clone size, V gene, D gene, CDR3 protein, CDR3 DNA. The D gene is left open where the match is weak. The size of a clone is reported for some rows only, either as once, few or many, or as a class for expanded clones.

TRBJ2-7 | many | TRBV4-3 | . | CASSQDSSSYEQYF | TGCGCCAGCAGCCAAGATTCCAGCTCCTACGAGCAGTACTTC
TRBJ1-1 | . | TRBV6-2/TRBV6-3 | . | CASSYVAEAFF | TGTGCCAGCAGTTACGTGGCTGAAGCTTTCTTT
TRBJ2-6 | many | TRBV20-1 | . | CSASGSGANVLTF | TGCAGTGCTAGCGGCTCTGGGGCCAACGTCCTGACTTTC
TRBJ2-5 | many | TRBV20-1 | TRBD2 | CRIGEGRAQYF | TGCAGGATCGGGGAGGGAAGGGCCCAGTACTTC
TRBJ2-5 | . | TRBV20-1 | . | CSARAGRAGETQYF | TGCAGTGCTAGAGCGGGCAGGGCCGGGGAGACCCAGTACTTC
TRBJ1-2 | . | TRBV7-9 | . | CASSLDFNYGYTF | TGTGCCAGCAGCTTGGACTTTAACTATGGCTACACCTTC
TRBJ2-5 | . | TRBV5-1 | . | CASSWARKETQYF | TGCGCCAGCAGCTGGGCCCGGAAAGAGACCCAGTACTTC
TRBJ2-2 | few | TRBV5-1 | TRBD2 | CASRQTSGFTGELFF | TGCGCCAGCCGACAGACTAGCGGGTTTACCGGGGAGCTGTTTTTT
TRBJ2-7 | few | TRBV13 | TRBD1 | CASSLGSGTDIYEQYF | TGTGCCAGCAGCTTAGGGTCCGGGACAGACATCTACGAGCAGTACTTC
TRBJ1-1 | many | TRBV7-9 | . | CASSLARGQAFF | TGTGCCAGCAGCTTAGCCCGGGGCCAAGCTTTCTTT
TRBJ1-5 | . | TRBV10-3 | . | CAISEFEPGVNQPQHF | TGTGCCATCAGTGAGTTCGAACCGGGGGTCAATCAGCCCCAGCATTTT
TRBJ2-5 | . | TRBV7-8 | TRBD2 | CASSLVGPGASGRGETQYF | TGTGCCAGCAGCTTAGTGGGGCCAGGGGCTAGCGGGAGGGGAGAGACCCAGTACTTC
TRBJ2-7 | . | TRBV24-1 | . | CASSPQGSAYEQYF | TGTGCCAGCAGTCCACAGGGTTCAGCCTACGAGCAGTACTTC
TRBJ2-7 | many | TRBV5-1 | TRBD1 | CASERGTGVIDEQYF | TGCGCCAGCGAAAGAGGGACAGGGGTTATTGACGAGCAGTACTTC
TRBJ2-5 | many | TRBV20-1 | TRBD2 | CSARGGGGTSGTQYF | TGCAGTGCTAGGGGGGGAGGGGGGACTAGCGGGACCCAGTACTTC
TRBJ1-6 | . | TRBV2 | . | CASIRDYNSPLHF | TGTGCCAGCATCCGGGACTATAATTCACCCCTCCACTTT
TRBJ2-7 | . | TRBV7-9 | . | CASSWEQAAEQYF | TGTGCCAGCAGCTGGGAACAGGCTGCGGAGCAGTACTTC
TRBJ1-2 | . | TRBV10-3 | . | CAISELRLTPGGYTF | TGTGCCATCAGTGAGTTGAGGCTGACTCCCGGGGGCTACACCTTC
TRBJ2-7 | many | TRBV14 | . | CASSHVTYEQYF | TGTGCCAGCAGCCACGTAACCTACGAGCAGTACTTC
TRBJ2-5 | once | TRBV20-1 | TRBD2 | CSARLAGDLDTQYF | TGCAGTGCGAGACTAGCGGGGGACTTAGATACGCAGTACTTC
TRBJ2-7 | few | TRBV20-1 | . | CSARDLAAAYEQYF | TGCAGTGCTAGAGATTTAGCTGCCGCCTACGAGCAGTACTTC
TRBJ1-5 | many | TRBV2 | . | CASSVADQPQHF | TGTGCCAGCAGTGTTGCCGATCAGCCCCAGCATTTT
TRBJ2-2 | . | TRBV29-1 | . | CSVEGIPGRDTGELFF | TGCAGCGTTGAAGGGATACCGGGACGGGACACCGGGGAGCTGTTTTTT
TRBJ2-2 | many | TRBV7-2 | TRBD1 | CASITGQGNTGELFF | TGTGCCAGCATCACGGGACAGGGTAACACCGGGGAGCTGTTTTTT
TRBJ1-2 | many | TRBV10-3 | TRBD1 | CAISEGQGVNYGYTF | TGTGCCATCAGTGAGGGACAGGGGGTAAACTATGGCTACACCTTC
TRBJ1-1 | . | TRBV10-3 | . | CAISEGVQTEAFF | TGTGCCATCAGTGAGGGGGTCCAAACTGAAGCTTTCTTT
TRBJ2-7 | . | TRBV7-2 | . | CASSSPDSVHEQYF | TGTGCCAGCAGTTCGCCGGACAGCGTACACGAGCAGTACTTC
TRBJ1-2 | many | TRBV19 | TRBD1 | CASTTPGTGLFSGYTF | TGTGCCAGTACCACTCCCGGGACAGGGCTTTTCTCTGGCTACACCTTC
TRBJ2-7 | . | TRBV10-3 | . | CAISDLTGDEQYF | TGTGCCATCAGTGATTTAACGGGGGACGAGCAGTACTTC
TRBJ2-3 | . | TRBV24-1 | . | CATSRSRTADTQYF | TGTGCCACCAGCCGGAGCCGTACAGCAGATACGCAGTATTTT
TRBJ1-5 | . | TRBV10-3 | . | CASSRLYSNQPQHF | TGTGCCAGCAGCCGCCTCTATAGCAATCAGCCCCAGCATTTT
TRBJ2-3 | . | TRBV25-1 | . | CARTDTQYF | TGTGCCCGCACAGATACGCAGTATTTT
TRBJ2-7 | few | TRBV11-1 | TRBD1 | CASSSAVRDRGYEQYF | TGTGCCAGCAGCTCAGCTGTCCGGGACAGGGGATACGAGCAGTACTTC
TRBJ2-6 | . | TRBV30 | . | CAWSVVSSGANVLTF | TGTGCCTGGAGTGTCGTCAGCTCTGGGGCCAACGTCCTGACTTTC
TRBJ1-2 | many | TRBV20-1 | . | CSASPNVRDKNYGYTF | TGCAGTGCTAGCCCAAACGTCCGGGACAAGAACTATGGCTACACCTTC